This TCR beta chain was profiled in a study of tumor T cells in aggressive B-cell lymphoma. Libraries were prepared by immunoSEQ multiplex PCR; TCRdb keeps only in-frame clonotypes and omits some of them. The table has about 1,800 clones, roughly 86% seen once. Trimming pared 8 bases from V and 7 bases from J, leaving 5 bases between. Germline V gives CDR1 MNHNY, CDR2 SVGAGI (reference sequence). This CDR3 region has 10 residues. The chain is built from TRBV6-6 and TRBJ1-4; no clear D. The source material was tumor tissue. The TCR was taken from an adult with diffuse large B cell lymphoma. As DNA, the CDR3 is TGTGCCAGCGGCGGTGAAAAACTGTTTTTT. The encoded protein is CASGGEKLFF.